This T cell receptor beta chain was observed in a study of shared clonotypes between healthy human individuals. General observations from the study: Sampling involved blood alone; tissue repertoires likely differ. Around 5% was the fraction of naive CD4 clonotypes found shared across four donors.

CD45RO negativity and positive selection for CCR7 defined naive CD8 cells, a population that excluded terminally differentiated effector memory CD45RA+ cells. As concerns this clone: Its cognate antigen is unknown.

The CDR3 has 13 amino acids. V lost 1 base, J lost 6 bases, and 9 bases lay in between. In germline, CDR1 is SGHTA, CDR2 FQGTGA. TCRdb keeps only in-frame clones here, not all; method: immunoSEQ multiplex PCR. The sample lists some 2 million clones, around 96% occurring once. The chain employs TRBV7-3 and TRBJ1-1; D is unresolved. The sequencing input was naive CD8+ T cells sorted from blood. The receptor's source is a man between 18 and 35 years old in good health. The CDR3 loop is CASSLSPLAEAFF. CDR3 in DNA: TGTGCCAGCAGCTTAAGTCCATTGGCTGAAGCTTTCTTT. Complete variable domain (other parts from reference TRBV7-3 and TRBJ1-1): GAGVSQTPSNKVTEKGKYVELRCDPISGHTALYWYRQSLGQGPEFLIYFQGTGAADDSGLPNDRFFAVRPEGSVSTLKIQRTERGDSAVYLCASSLSPLAEAFFGQGTRLTVV.